This T cell receptor (beta chain) was obtained from a study of cytomegalovirus exposure and HLA in healthy donors. Details on this clone: What it binds is unknown.

V lost 0 bases, J lost 4 bases, and 10 bases lay in between. CDR3 length: 15 amino acids. Germline CDR1 reads LGHNA; CDR2 reads YNFKEQ. Study results and caveats: Being productive about 87% or about 30% of the time was typical of most TCR beta V segments in an earlier analysis.

Primers: 60 Vbeta forward and 13 Jbeta reverse. Using immunoSEQ multiplex PCR, the repertoire was profiled, and TCRdb retains in-frame clones only, with some absent. The sample yields about 240,000 clones, about 81% seen once. Sample: PBMCs. The receptor comes from a woman in her thirties or forties in good health and CMV-seropositive. The J gene is TRBJ1-3, the V gene TRBV4-2; D remains unclear. CDR3 region: CASSQDRGPGNTIYF. The CDR3 DNA sequence: TGTGCCAGCAGCCAAGATAGAGGGCCGGGAAACACCATATATTTT.